The source of this T cell receptor beta chain is a study of blood T cells in healthy people across ages. PCR was performed a second time for roughly 7 to 11 cycles using a sample-barcoded 5' primer and a J-beta primer mix. TCRdb re-analysed the 5' RACE reads in MiXCR, keeping a single row per CDR3 protein. The sample records hundreds of thousands of distinct CDR3 sequences, 43% being singletons. Sequenced input: blood. The origin of this receptor is a woman aged 55-75 years in good health.

CDR3 protein: CASSLDIRDRWRPLCEQYF. Here the CDR3 DNA reads TGTGCCAGCAGCTTAGATATCCGGGACAGGTGGAGACCGTTGTGCGAGCAGTACTTC. The chain has TRBV11-2 and TRBJ2-7, with 8 nucleotides matching TRBD1. CDR3 length: 19 amino acids. Germline assignment: CDR1 SGHAT and CDR2 FQNNGV. The junction had 19 bases not matched to a gene; V was cut back by 0 bases and J by 6 bases.